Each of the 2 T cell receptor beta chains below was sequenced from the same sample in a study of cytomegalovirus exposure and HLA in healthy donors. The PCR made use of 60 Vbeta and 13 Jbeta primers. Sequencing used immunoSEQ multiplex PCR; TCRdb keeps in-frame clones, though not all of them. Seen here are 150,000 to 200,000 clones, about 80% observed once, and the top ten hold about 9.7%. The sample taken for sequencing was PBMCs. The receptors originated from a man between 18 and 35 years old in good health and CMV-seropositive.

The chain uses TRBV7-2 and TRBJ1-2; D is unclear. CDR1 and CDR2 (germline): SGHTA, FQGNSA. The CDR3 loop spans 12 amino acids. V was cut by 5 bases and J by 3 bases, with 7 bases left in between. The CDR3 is CASSADDYGYTF. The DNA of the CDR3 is TGTGCCAGCAGCGCGGATGACTATGGCTACACCTTC.

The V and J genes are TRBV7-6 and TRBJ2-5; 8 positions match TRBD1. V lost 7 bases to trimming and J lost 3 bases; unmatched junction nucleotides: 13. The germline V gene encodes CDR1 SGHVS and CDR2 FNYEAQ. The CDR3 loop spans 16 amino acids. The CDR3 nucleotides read TGTGCCAGCACCATAATCCGGGACAGGCGTAAAGAGACCCAGTACTTC. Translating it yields CASTIIRDRRKETQYF.